The sample holds one count of the clone carrying this TCR beta chain. Its specificity is not known. Germline is not matched at one junction end, which may reflect a read error. Germline V gives CDR1 DFQATT, CDR2 SNEGSKA (reference sequence). The CDR3 runs 15 residues. The data were obtained in a study of regulatory T cells in long-lasting Graves disease. Study observations and caveats: TRBV28, TRBJ1-2 and TRBJ2-5 were segments that persistent disease favored.

Construction of the TCR beta libraries employed iRepertoire HTBI primers in conjunction with Arm-PCR of CDR3 regions. TCRdb redid the calling of the multiplex PCR reads with MiXCR, one entry per CDR3 protein. The sample yields about 660,000 distinct CDR3 sequences, about 30% seen once. Time point defined: persistent/refractory GD, antithyroid drugs over 5 years with positive TRAb. With RNA extracted from PBMCs as input, the TCR library was made. American Thyroid Association guidelines defined how Graves' disease was diagnosed. Patient provenance is recorded as an endocrinology department in Xi'an, China.

The sample consisted of peripheral blood mononuclear cells (PBMCs), taken when the disease was refractory, from a patient treated with antithyroid drugs. This chain connects TRBV20-1 to TRBJ2-2; 10 positions match TRBD2. This TCR came from a female donor with Graves disease. The CDR3 protein is CSAPGTSANIGELFF. CDR3 nucleotides: TGCAGTGCCCCAGGGACTAGCGCGAACATCGGGGAGCTGTTTTTT.